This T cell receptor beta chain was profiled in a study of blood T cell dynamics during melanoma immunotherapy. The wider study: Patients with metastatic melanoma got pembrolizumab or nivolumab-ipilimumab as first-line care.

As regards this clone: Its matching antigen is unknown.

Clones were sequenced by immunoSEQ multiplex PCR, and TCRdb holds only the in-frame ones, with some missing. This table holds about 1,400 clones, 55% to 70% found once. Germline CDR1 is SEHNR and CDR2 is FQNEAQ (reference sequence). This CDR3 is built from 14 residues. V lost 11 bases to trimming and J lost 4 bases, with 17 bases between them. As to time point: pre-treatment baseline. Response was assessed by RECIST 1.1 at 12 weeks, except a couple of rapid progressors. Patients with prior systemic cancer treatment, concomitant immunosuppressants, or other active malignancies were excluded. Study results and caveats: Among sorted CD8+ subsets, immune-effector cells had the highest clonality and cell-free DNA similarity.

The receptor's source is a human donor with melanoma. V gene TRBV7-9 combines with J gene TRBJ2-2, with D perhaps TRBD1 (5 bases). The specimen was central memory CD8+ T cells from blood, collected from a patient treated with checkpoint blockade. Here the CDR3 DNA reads TGTGCCGCCCCGGCAGGGTCAAGCACCGGGGAGCTGTTTTTT. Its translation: CAAPAGSSTGELFF. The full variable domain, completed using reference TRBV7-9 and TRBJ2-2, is DTGVSQNPRHKITKRGQNVTFRCDPISEHNRLYWYRQTLGQGPEFLTYFQNEAQLEKSRLLSDRFSAERPKGSFSTLEIQRTEQGDSAMYLCAAPAGSSTGELFFGEGSRLTVL.